This T cell receptor beta chain is drawn from a study of siplizumab effects on memory and regulatory T cells. Trimming shortened V by 0 bases and J by 6 bases, and 5 bases separated the two germline ends. Germline V gene lookup returns CDR1 LGHNA and CDR2 YSLEER. This CDR3 has 12 amino acids. Clones were sequenced by immunoSEQ multiplex PCR, and TCRdb holds only the in-frame ones, with some missing. The sample includes roughly 64,000 clones, roughly 96% of them seen just once. This receptor was taken from a human donor in good health. This chain links TRBV4-3 with TRBJ1-1; D unclear. The specimen sequenced was naive CD8+ T cells sorted from blood. CDR3 bases: TGCGCCAGCAGCCAAGAAGGTTCTGAAGCTTTCTTT. Residues: CASSQEGSEAFF.